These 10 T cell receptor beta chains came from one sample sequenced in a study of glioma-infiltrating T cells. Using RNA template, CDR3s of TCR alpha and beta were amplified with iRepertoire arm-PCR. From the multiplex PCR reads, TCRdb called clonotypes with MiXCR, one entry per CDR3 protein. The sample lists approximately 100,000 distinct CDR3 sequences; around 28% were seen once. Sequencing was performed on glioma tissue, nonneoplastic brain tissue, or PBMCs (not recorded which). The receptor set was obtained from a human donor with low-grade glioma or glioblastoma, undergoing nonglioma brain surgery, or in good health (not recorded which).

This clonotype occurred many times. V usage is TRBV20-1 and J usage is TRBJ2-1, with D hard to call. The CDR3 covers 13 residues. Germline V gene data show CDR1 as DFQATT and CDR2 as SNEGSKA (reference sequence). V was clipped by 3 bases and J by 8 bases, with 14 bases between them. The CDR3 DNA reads TGCAGTGCTAGGAGGAACCTACGGGATGAGCAGTTCTTC. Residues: CSARRNLRDEQFF.

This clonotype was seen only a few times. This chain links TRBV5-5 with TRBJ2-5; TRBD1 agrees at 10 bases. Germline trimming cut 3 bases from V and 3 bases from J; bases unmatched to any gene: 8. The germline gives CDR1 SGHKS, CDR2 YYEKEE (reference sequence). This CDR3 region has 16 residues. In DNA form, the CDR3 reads TGTGCCAGCAGCTCCATAAGAGGGACAGGGGAAGAGACCCAGTACTTC. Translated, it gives CASSSIRGTGEETQYF.

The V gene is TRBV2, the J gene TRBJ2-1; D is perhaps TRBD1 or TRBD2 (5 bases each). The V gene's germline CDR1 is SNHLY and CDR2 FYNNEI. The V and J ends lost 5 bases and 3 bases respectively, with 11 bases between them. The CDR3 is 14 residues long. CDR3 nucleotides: TGTGCCAGCAGTAAAGAGGGGTTCTACAATGAGCAGTTCTTC. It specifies CASSKEGFYNEQFF.

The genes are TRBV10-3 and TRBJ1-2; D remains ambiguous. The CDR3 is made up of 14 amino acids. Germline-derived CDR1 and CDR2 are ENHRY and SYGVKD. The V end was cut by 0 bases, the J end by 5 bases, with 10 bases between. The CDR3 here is CAISESGSEYGYTF. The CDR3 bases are TGTGCCATCAGTGAGTCGGGGTCAGAATATGGCTACACCTTC.

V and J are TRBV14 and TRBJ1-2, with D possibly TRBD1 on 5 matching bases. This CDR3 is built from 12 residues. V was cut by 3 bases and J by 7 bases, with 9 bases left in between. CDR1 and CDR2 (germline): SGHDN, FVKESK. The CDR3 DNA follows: TGTGCCAGCAGCCATTTGGGGCGTGGCTACACCTTC. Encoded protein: CASSHLGRGYTF.

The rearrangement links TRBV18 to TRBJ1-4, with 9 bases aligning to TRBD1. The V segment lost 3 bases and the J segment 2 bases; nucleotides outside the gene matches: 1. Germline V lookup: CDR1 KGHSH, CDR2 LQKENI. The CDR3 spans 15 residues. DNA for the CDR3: TGTGCCAGCTCACCCGACAGGGGGACTAATGAAAAACTGTTTTTT. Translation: CASSPDRGTNEKLFF.

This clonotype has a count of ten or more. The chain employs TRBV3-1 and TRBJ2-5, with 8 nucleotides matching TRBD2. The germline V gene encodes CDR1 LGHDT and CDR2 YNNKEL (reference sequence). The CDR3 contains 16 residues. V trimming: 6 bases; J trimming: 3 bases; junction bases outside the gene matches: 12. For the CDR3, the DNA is TGTGCCAGCAGAAAAAGCCGAACGGGGGGGAAAGAGACCCAGTACTTC. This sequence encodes CASRKSRTGGKETQYF.

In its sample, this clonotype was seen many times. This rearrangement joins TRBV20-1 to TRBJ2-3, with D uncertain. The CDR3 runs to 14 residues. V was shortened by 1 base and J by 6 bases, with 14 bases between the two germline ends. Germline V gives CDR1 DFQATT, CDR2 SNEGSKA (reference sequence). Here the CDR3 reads CSARVGAELDTQYF. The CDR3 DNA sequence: TGCAGTGCTAGAGTAGGTGCGGAATTGGATACGCAGTATTTT.

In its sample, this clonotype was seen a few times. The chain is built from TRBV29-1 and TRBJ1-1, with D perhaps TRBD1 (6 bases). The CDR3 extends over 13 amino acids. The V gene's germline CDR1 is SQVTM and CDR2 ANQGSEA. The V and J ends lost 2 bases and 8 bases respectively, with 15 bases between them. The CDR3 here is CSVEILGGTEAFF. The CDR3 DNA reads TGCAGCGTTGAAATCCTAGGGGGGACAGAAGCTTTCTTT.

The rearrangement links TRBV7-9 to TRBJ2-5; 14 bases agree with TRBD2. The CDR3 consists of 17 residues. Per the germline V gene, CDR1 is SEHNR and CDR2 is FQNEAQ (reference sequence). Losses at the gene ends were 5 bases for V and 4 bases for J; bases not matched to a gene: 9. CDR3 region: CASSMGTSGGRGETQYF. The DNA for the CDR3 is TGTGCCAGCAGCATGGGGACTAGCGGGGGCCGAGGAGAGACCCAGTACTTC.